What follows are 27 T cell receptor beta chains derived from one specimen sequenced in a study of CD8 T cells in Susac syndrome. RNA totalling roughly 0.45 to 1 ug underwent reverse transcription with random hexamers. MiXCR, applied by TCRdb to the immunoSEQ multiplex PCR reads, yields one record per CDR3 protein. The data hold about 71,000 distinct CDR3 sequences, with roughly 95% observed a single time. The sequenced sample was CD4+ T cells from PBMCs. These receptors were taken from a human donor with multiple sclerosis.

V is TRBV12-3 or TRBV12-4 and J is TRBJ2-4; maybe TRBD2 (5 bases). The CDR3 extends over 13 amino acids. Trimming removed 3 bases from V and 8 bases from J, with 11 bases in between. CDR3 region: CASSFSAGDIQYF. As DNA, the CDR3 is TGTGCCAGCAGTTTCTCGGCCGGGGACATTCAGTACTTC.

The chain carries TRBV29-1 and TRBJ2-7; weak D call: TRBD1 (6 bases). CDR1 is SQVTM and CDR2 is ANQGSEA in the germline V gene. This CDR3 comprises 13 residues. V was cut by 5 bases and J by 0 bases, with 11 bases left in between. Here the CDR3 reads CSVRDTSSYEQYF. The DNA for the CDR3 is TGCAGCGTTCGGGACACGAGCTCCTACGAGCAGTACTTC.

The chain joins TRBV18 to TRBJ2-5; no reliable D call. Germline V CDR1 and CDR2: KGHSH, LQKENI. This CDR3 has 14 amino acids. V dropped 5 bases and J dropped 5 bases, with 15 bases sitting between them. The CDR3 loop is CASSTGQLQETQYF. The CDR3 bases are TGTGCCAGCTCAACTGGGCAACTTCAGGAGACCCAGTACTTC.

The rearrangement links TRBV11-2 to TRBJ2-1; D unresolved. Trimming removed 3 bases from V and 4 bases from J, with 10 bases in between. The CDR3 has 14 amino acids. The germline CDR1 and CDR2 sequences are SGHAT and FQNNGV. The CDR3 region has the DNA TGTGCCAGCAGCTTGGGATTGGTGTACAATGAGCAGTTCTTC. This gives the protein CASSLGLVYNEQFF.

V and J are TRBV12-3 or TRBV12-4 and TRBJ1-2, with a possible D match to TRBD1 (5 bases). This CDR3 is 13 amino acids long. V was shortened by 5 bases and J by 10 bases, with 17 bases between the two germline ends. The CDR3 loop is CASSPRAGHDYTF. CDR3 in DNA: TGTGCCAGCAGTCCGCGAGCGGGGCACGACTACACCTTC.

The rearrangement joins TRBV20-1 to TRBJ2-1, with a weak D call TRBD1 (7 bases). Germline values: CDR1 DFQATT, CDR2 SNEGSKA (reference sequence). V was clipped by 3 bases and J by 4 bases, with 25 bases between them. The CDR3 covers 18 residues. CDR3 protein: CSASPLPGQEEGYNEQFF. CDR3 nucleotides: TGCAGTGCTAGCCCCCTCCCCGGACAGGAGGAGGGGTACAATGAGCAGTTCTTC.

V and J are TRBV7-2 and TRBJ2-3; D perhaps matches TRBD1 (5 bases). Between the trimmed V and J ends, which lost 2 bases and 2 bases, there was a span of 17 bases. This CDR3 region has 17 residues. Germline-derived CDR1 and CDR2 are SGHTA and FQGNSA. The DNA for the CDR3 is TGTGCCAGCAGCTTATGGCGACAGTCCGTAATCACAGATACGCAGTATTTT. Protein: CASSLWRQSVITDTQYF.

Concerning this clonotype: At one end the junction does not follow the germline gene, possibly because of a read error. The gene calls are TRBV7-7 and TRBJ2-5; 10 bases fit TRBD2. Germline CDR1 reads SSHAT; CDR2 reads FNYEAQ (reference sequence). The CDR3 runs 15 residues. The CDR3 protein is CASSRGLAGEETQYF. CDR3 coding DNA: TGTGCTAGCAGCAGGGGCCTAGCGGGGGAAGAGACCCAGTACTTC.

The CDR3 nucleotides read TGCAGTGCTAGTGAGGACAGGGGGACAGATACGCAGTATTTT. Translation: CSASEDRGTDTQYF. The J gene is TRBJ2-3, the V gene TRBV20-1; 10 nucleotides align to TRBD1. The CDR3 is 14 amino acids. The germline gives CDR1 DFQATT, CDR2 SNEGSKA (reference sequence). The V and J ends lost 3 bases and 3 bases, in that order; junction bases with no gene match: 3.

The chain combines TRBV5-4 with TRBJ2-3, with 10 bases fitting TRBD2. The CDR3 contains 13 residues. Trimming at V came to 7 bases and at J to 1 base, leaving 0 bases not matched to a gene. Germline CDR1 SGHNT, CDR2 YYREEE (reference sequence). CDR3 loop: CASLAGGTDTQYF. CDR3 sequence (DNA): TGTGCCAGCCTAGCGGGGGGCACAGATACGCAGTATTTT.

This clonotype was seen a few times. The chain has TRBV5-1 and TRBJ2-5; perhaps TRBD2 as D (6 bases). Germline V gene sequence: CDR1 SGHRS, CDR2 YFSETQ. V gave up 1 base and J gave up 7 bases, with 11 bases separating them. There are 13 residues in the CDR3. The DNA for the CDR3 is TGCGCCAGCAGCTTGTCCCCCGGGGGGACCCAGTACTTC. It translates to CASSLSPGGTQYF.

The chain employs TRBV5-6 and TRBJ2-2; maybe TRBD2 (5 bases). Trimming stripped 2 bases from V and 4 bases from J, with 9 bases between. In germline, CDR1 is SGHDT, CDR2 YYEEEE. This CDR3 contains 14 residues. CDR3 coding DNA: TGTGCCAGCAGCTTACGGGCGGGCACCGGGGAGCTGTTTTTT. Translated: CASSLRAGTGELFF. The whole variable domain, filled in from reference TRBV5-6 and TRBJ2-2, reads DAGVTQSPTHLIKTRGQQVTLRCSPKSGHDTVSWYQQALGQGPQFIFQYYEEEERQRGNFPDRFSGHQFPNYSSELNVNALLLGDSALYLCASSLRAGTGELFFGEGSRLTVL.

V is TRBV29-1 and J is TRBJ1-5, with TRBD1 as a possible D gene (5 bases). This CDR3 is 12 amino acids long. V was pared by 4 bases and J by 3 bases, with 7 bases between. Per the germline V gene, CDR1 is SQVTM and CDR2 is ANQGSEA. The CDR3 coding sequence is TGCAGCGTTGGGGGGTACAATCAGCCCCAGCATTTT. Residues: CSVGGYNQPQHF.

The chain uses TRBV19 and TRBJ1-6; TRBD1 aligns across 10 bases. The length of the CDR3 is 13 residues. CDR1 and CDR2 from the germline V gene are LNHDA and SQIVND (reference sequence). The trim removed 8 bases at V and 7 bases at J, leaving 2 bases unmatched. This CDR3 reads CASGTGANSPLHF. The CDR3 DNA is TGTGCCAGTGGGACAGGGGCCAATTCACCCCTCCACTTT. Looking up the rest from reference TRBV19 and TRBJ1-6 gives the full variable domain: DGGITQSPKYLFRKEGQNVTLSCEQNLNHDAMYWYRQDPGQGLRLIYYSQIVNDFQKGDIAEGYSVSREKKESFPLTVTSAQKNPTAFYLCASGTGANSPLHFGNGTRLTVT.

The chain uses TRBV3-1 and TRBJ2-1, with D unclear. The V and J ends lost 3 bases and 9 bases respectively, with 9 bases between them. The germline CDR1 and CDR2 sequences are LGHDT and YNNKEL (reference sequence). The CDR3 has 12 amino acids. The CDR3 coding sequence is TGTGCCAGCAGCCAGGGTGGTTTTGAGCAGTTCTTC. Its protein is CASSQGGFEQFF.

Here the CDR3 DNA reads TGCGCCAGCACTCCAGGACAGGGGGCTTCTACTAGCGGGGCCAAGCAGTACTTC. Encoded protein: CASTPGQGASTSGAKQYF. The chain carries TRBV5-1 and TRBJ2-7, with a weak D call TRBD1 (11 bases). V was pared by 6 bases and J by 8 bases, with 33 bases between. The CDR3 extends over 18 amino acids. Germline V lookup: CDR1 SGHRS, CDR2 YFSETQ.

The chain employs TRBV7-9 and TRBJ2-5; 9 nucleotides agree with TRBD1. This CDR3 has 13 residues. With V trimmed by 6 bases and J by 5 bases, 4 bases remained unmatched. Germline CDR1 is SEHNR and CDR2 is FQNEAQ (reference sequence). The CDR3 bases are TGTGCCAGCAGAGTTGGGACAGGGGAGACCCAGTACTTC. Translated, it gives CASRVGTGETQYF.

The chain joins TRBV3-1 to TRBJ2-1; D gene uncertain. Per the germline V gene, CDR1 is LGHDT and CDR2 is YNNKEL (reference sequence). V gave up 4 bases and J gave up 0 bases, with 10 bases separating them. The CDR3 is 15 residues long. In nucleotides, the CDR3 is TGTGCCAGCAGCCTGCGTTCTGGCTCCTACAATGAGCAGTTCTTC. It yields the protein CASSLRSGSYNEQFF.

Here the CDR3 reads CASRRGGNGNYEQYF. The CDR3 DNA is TGTGCCAGCAGAAGGGGTGGGAACGGGAACTACGAGCAGTACTTC. The chain couples TRBV6-5 to TRBJ2-7, with D possibly being TRBD1 or TRBD2 (5 bases each). The CDR3 consists of 15 residues. Trimming stripped 6 bases from V and 3 bases from J, with 18 bases between. Germline values: CDR1 MNHEY, CDR2 SVGAGI.

This rearrangement joins TRBV19 to TRBJ2-1; TRBD1 matches at 9 bases. Germline V CDR1 and CDR2: LNHDA, SQIVND (reference sequence). J lost 7 bases, V lost 5 bases, and 6 bases had no gene match. This CDR3 is built from 14 residues. DNA of the CDR3: TGTGCCAGTAGTTTACAGGGGGCTACAAATGAGCAGTTCTTC. The encoded protein is CASSLQGATNEQFF. Based on the CDR3 plus reference TRBV19 and TRBJ2-1, the full variable domain is DGGITQSPKYLFRKEGQNVTLSCEQNLNHDAMYWYRQDPGQGLRLIYYSQIVNDFQKGDIAEGYSVSREKKESFPLTVTSAQKNPTAFYLCASSLQGATNEQFFGPGTRLTVL.

The chain recombines TRBV29-1 with TRBJ2-5, with no clear D. The V gene's germline CDR1 is SQVTM and CDR2 ANQGSEA. Trimming stripped 1 base from V and 5 bases from J, with 8 bases between. The CDR3 runs to 12 residues. In DNA, the CDR3 is TGCAGCGTTGAAGTGGGCTGGGAGACCCAGTACTTC. Protein sequence: CSVEVGWETQYF.

The J gene is TRBJ1-4, the V gene TRBV11-3; D ambiguous. CDR1 and CDR2 (germline): SGHNT, YENEEA. This CDR3 region has 13 residues. V was cut by 5 bases and J by 7 bases, with 11 bases left in between. The chain's CDR3 is CASSPVDGEKLFF. The CDR3 DNA follows: TGTGCCAGCAGCCCCGTGGACGGTGAAAAACTGTTTTTT.

The CDR3 DNA sequence: TGTGCCAGCAGCTCCCGCGGGGCGGGGGGGCCATCATCAGAGACCCAGTACTTC. Amino acid sequence: CASSSRGAGGPSSETQYF. The chain is built from TRBV11-3 and TRBJ2-5, with 9 bases that match TRBD2. With V trimmed by 4 bases and J by 4 bases, 16 bases remained unmatched. The CDR3 length is 18 residues. Germline V gene lookup returns CDR1 SGHNT and CDR2 YENEEA.

V gene TRBV12-3 or TRBV12-4 combines with J gene TRBJ2-3; TRBD2 aligns across 8 bases. The CDR3 consists of 16 residues. The trim removed 2 bases at V and 6 bases at J, leaving 10 bases unmatched. The CDR3 protein is CASSLTGGAAGDTQYF. The CDR3 DNA is TGTGCCAGCAGTTTAACCGGGGGGGCGGCTGGCGATACGCAGTATTTT.

The gene calls are TRBV28 and TRBJ1-6, with D unresolved. Per the germline V gene, CDR1 is MDHEN and CDR2 is SYDVKM. CDR3 length: 14 residues. The V end lost 10 bases, the J end lost 7 bases, and 17 bases lay between the germline ends. The CDR3, as DNA: TGTGCCACCCGGCGACCCCTGGGGAATTCACCCCTCCACTTT. It codes for CATRRPLGNSPLHF.

J is TRBJ2-2 and V is TRBV29-1, with 11 positions matching TRBD1. This CDR3 is built from 18 residues. The trim removed 4 bases at V and 5 bases at J, leaving 15 bases unmatched. Germline CDR1 reads SQVTM; CDR2 reads ANQGSEA. The CDR3 DNA sequence: TGCAGCGTTGGACAATCGGACAGGGGGCGCTGGGAGACCGGGGAGCTGTTTTTT. It codes for CSVGQSDRGRWETGELFF.

The chain recombines TRBV28 with TRBJ2-5, with TRBD2 as a possible D gene (6 bases). The V end was cut by 1 base, the J end by 5 bases, with 14 bases between. The CDR3 runs to 15 residues. Germline lookup yields CDR1 MDHEN and CDR2 SYDVKM. CDR3 bases: TGTGCCAGCAGTTTATCCAGGGTCGGAGGGGAGACCCAGTACTTC. Translating it yields CASSLSRVGGETQYF.